Shown below are 17 T cell receptor beta chains from a single sample sequenced in a study of radiotherapy plus CTLA-4 blockade in lung cancer. Here immunoSEQ multiplex PCR was the method, and the copy in TCRdb shows in-frame clones only, minus some. This table has 40,000 or so clones, just over 85% appearing once. The source material was peripheral blood, sampled from a patient treated with radiotherapy plus ipilimumab. These receptors came from a human donor with non-small cell lung cancer whose response to radiotherapy plus ipilimumab could not be evaluated.

The chain combines TRBV6-1 with TRBJ2-7, with 8 bases that match TRBD1. V gave up 6 bases and J gave up 6 bases; unmatched junction bases: 7. This CDR3 spans 13 amino acids. Germline loops: CDR1 MNHNS, CDR2 SASEGT. The CDR3 is CASRFRGQAEQYF. The CDR3 region has the DNA TGTGCCAGCAGATTTCGGGGACAGGCCGAGCAGTACTTC.

This chain links TRBV19 with TRBJ2-5; a weak D match, TRBD1 (5 bases). Germline lookup yields CDR1 LNHDA and CDR2 SQIVND (reference sequence). The CDR3 length is 14 residues. V was trimmed by 6 bases and J by 5 bases, leaving 16 bases between them. CDR3 nucleotides: TGTGCCAGTAGGGGCTTGGGGCGCCTGGAGACCCAGTACTTC. Protein product: CASRGLGRLETQYF.

This chain connects TRBV6-1 to TRBJ2-7; 8 bases match TRBD1. CDR3 length: 12 residues. Looked up from germline, CDR1 is MNHNS and CDR2 is SASEGT. The trim removed 5 bases at V and 12 bases at J, leaving 9 bases unmatched. CDR3 in amino acids: CASSRYDRGWYF. The CDR3 DNA sequence: TGTGCCAGCAGTAGATACGACAGGGGTTGGTACTTC.

This chain links TRBV14 with TRBJ2-1, with TRBD1 matching 7 bases. The CDR3 has 15 residues. Trimming cost V 4 bases and J 7 bases; bases outside gene matches: 10. CDR1 is SGHDN, CDR2 FVKESK, per germline. Here the CDR3 reads CASSLGTVASNEQFF. The CDR3 region has the DNA TGTGCCAGCAGCCTCGGGACAGTAGCTTCTAATGAGCAGTTCTTC. The full variable domain, completed using reference TRBV14 and TRBJ2-1, is EAGVTQFPSHSVIEKGQTVTLRCDPISGHDNLYWYRRVMGKEIKFLLHFVKESKQDESGMPNNRFLAERTGGTYSTLKVQPAELEDSGVYFCASSLGTVASNEQFFGPGTRLTVL.

This sequence joins TRBV5-1 and TRBJ1-4; TRBD1 agrees at 8 bases. The junction had 7 bases not matched to a gene; V was cut back by 4 bases and J by 8 bases. Germline lookup yields CDR1 SGHRS and CDR2 YFSETQ. CDR3 length: 14 residues. CDR3 loop: CASSPGQGVEKLFF. CDR3 DNA sequence: TGCGCCAGCAGCCCCGGACAGGGTGTCGAAAAACTGTTTTTT. Combining the CDR3 with reference TRBV5-1 and TRBJ1-4 gives the whole variable domain KAGVTQTPRYLIKTRGQQVTLSCSPISGHRSVSWYQQTPGQGLQFLFEYFSETQRNKGNFPGRFSGRQFSNSRSEMNVSTLELGDSALYLCASSPGQGVEKLFFGSGTQLSVL.

The rearrangement joins TRBV5-5 to TRBJ2-2, with 7 bases matching TRBD1. This CDR3 has 15 amino acids. Germline V lookup: CDR1 SGHKS, CDR2 YYEKEE (reference sequence). J was trimmed by 4 bases and V by 7 bases; bases with no gene match: 10. The CDR3 nucleotides are TGTGCCAGCCGCAAGACAGGGCAGTTCACCGGGGAGCTGTTTTTT. Protein sequence: CASRKTGQFTGELFF.

This chain uses TRBV29-1 with TRBJ2-5; 7 positions agree with TRBD1. Germline assignment: CDR1 SQVTM and CDR2 ANQGSEA. Losses at the gene ends were 7 bases for V and 5 bases for J; bases not matched to a gene: 4. This CDR3 is 11 amino acids long. CDR3 sequence reads: CSAGQFETQYF. CDR3 sequence (DNA): TGCAGCGCGGGACAGTTCGAGACCCAGTACTTC.

This rearrangement joins TRBV2 to TRBJ1-3; D remains ambiguous. The length of the CDR3 is 13 residues. Trimming cost V 3 bases and J 3 bases, with 6 bases left between them. Germline assignment: CDR1 SNHLY and CDR2 FYNNEI. DNA of the CDR3: TGTGCCAGCAGTGACGCGAGTGGAAACACCATATATTTT. Encoded protein: CASSDASGNTIYF.

This clone was recorded only once. The rearrangement joins TRBV15 to TRBJ1-5; a possible D gene is TRBD1 (5 bases). Between the trimmed V and J ends, which lost 0 bases and 6 bases, there was a span of 15 bases. From germline, CDR1 is LNHNV and CDR2 YYDKDF (reference sequence). The CDR3 consists of 16 residues. The CDR3 spells CATSRDRGGSGQPQHF. CDR3 DNA: TGTGCCACCAGCAGAGATCGGGGCGGGAGTGGTCAGCCCCAGCATTTT.

This clone was seen more than once but under ten times. This chain joins TRBV10-2 and TRBJ1-2, with 9 nucleotides matching TRBD1. The CDR3 has 16 residues. The germline V gene has CDR1 WSHSY and CDR2 SAAADI. The ends lost 1 base at V and 7 bases at J; junction bases unmatched: 10. The chain's CDR3 is CASSELRTGVMGGYTF. CDR3 in DNA: TGCGCCAGCAGTGAGTTACGGACAGGGGTAATGGGTGGCTACACCTTC.

The chain couples TRBV7-9 to TRBJ1-2; 9 bases are a match to TRBD1. V dropped 3 bases and J dropped 1; count of bases not matched to a gene: 6. Per germline, CDR1 SEHNR and CDR2 FQNEAQ (reference sequence). This CDR3 is 16 amino acids long. CDR3 nucleotide sequence: TGTGCCAGCAGCTTTGGGACAGGGATGGGTAACTATGGCTACACCTTC. As protein: CASSFGTGMGNYGYTF.

This sequence joins TRBV7-8 and TRBJ1-1, with a possible D match to TRBD1 (6 bases). The CDR3 covers 19 residues. The V and J ends lost 5 bases and 0 bases respectively, with 25 bases between them. Germline V gives CDR1 SGHVS, CDR2 FQNEAQ. CDR3 DNA sequence: TGTGCCAGCAGCGCCCAACCACAGGGAATTTGGAACATGAACACTGAAGCTTTCTTT. The encoded protein is CASSAQPQGIWNMNTEAFF.

This chain links TRBV4-1 with TRBJ1-4; D not resolved. V was pared by 4 bases and J by 7 bases, with 16 bases between. The V gene's germline CDR1 is MGHRA and CDR2 YSYEKL. The CDR3 sequence is 15 residues long. CDR3 in amino acids: CASSPTRVVGEKLFF. The CDR3 nucleotides are TGCGCCAGCAGCCCCACTCGGGTAGTTGGTGAAAAACTGTTTTTT.

This chain links TRBV5-4 with TRBJ2-3; 10 bases are a match to TRBD2. Germline lookup yields CDR1 SGHNT and CDR2 YYREEE (reference sequence). The junction had 15 bases not matched to a gene; V was cut back by 4 bases and J by 13 bases. There are 15 residues in the CDR3. The CDR3 reads CASSRRTSGSSSKYF. CDR3 DNA: TGTGCCAGCAGCAGGAGGACTAGCGGCTCCTCAAGCAAGTATTTT.

V and J are TRBV5-1 and TRBJ1-1; 8 bases match TRBD1. Germline values: CDR1 SGHRS, CDR2 YFSETQ. With 0 bases clipped from V and 3 bases from J, the junction kept 4 bases outside the gene matches. The CDR3 has 15 residues. CDR3 sequence (DNA): TGCGCCAGCAGCTTGGGGACAGGGCTAGACACTGAAGCTTTCTTT. This gives the protein CASSLGTGLDTEAFF.

The chain couples TRBV28 to TRBJ1-2, with D maybe TRBD1 (6 bases). This CDR3 contains 13 residues. The germline V and J ends were trimmed by 6 bases and 1 base, with 9 bases remaining between them. CDR1 is MDHEN and CDR2 is SYDVKM in the germline V gene. As DNA, the CDR3 is TGTGCCAGCAGACTGGACAGTAACTATGGCTACACCTTC. Its translation: CASRLDSNYGYTF.

This chain joins TRBV13 and TRBJ1-1; D perhaps matches TRBD1 (6 bases). The CDR3 is made up of 14 amino acids. Germline V gene lookup returns CDR1 PRHDT and CDR2 FYEKMQ (reference sequence). V was cut by 0 bases and J by 4 bases, with 9 bases left in between. The CDR3 bases are TGTGCCAGCAGCTTAGGGCGAGGGGGCACTGAAGCTTTCTTT. It encodes CASSLGRGGTEAFF.